This T cell receptor beta chain was retrieved from a study of PD-1 blockade in classical Hodgkin lymphoma. The data were produced by immunoSEQ multiplex PCR, yet TCRdb's version contains in-frame clones alone and is incomplete. Here the sample spans some 64,000 clones, approximately 88% being singletons. General study results and limits: Before treatment, complete responders showed about the same diversity as newly diagnosed patients. Healthy donors were reported to have higher baseline TCR diversity than newly diagnosed patients. A significant rise in TCR diversity was seen by C4D1 for CD4+ cells but not for CD8+ cells.

With regard to this clone: No antigen is known for it.

Every single patient, without exception, relapsed after autologous stem cell transplantation, and brentuximab vedotin exposure varied. The germline V gene encodes CDR1 SNHLY and CDR2 FYNNEI. Trimming took 5 bases from V and 6 from J, leaving 13 bases between them. CDR3 length: 13 residues. The sequence came from a human donor with classical Hodgkin lymphoma. The genes are TRBV2 and TRBJ1-2; D is ambiguous. This sample comprised peripheral blood mononuclear cells (PBMCs), obtained at baseline. The CDR3 DNA follows: TGTGCCAGCAGTACTCTCAGGACTAATGGCTACACCTTC. Amino acid sequence: CASSTLRTNGYTF.